This TCR beta chain was found in a study of blood T cell repertoires in COVID-19. About the research overall: Sites in the United States, Italy and Spain provided acute and convalescent COVID-19 samples. PBMCs, B-cell-depleted T cells, or T cells provided the cDNA or gDNA that made up the material.

Authors' analysis steps: Amplification from reference gene primers served as the basis for estimated nucleated cell counts. Sequenced by immunoSEQ multiplex PCR; TCRdb stores in-frame clones only, minus some. Clonal size and the V and J genes are those of that table, whereas D and trimming came from the DNA. Counted here are approximately 150,000 clones, around 84% occurring once; the ten biggest clones make up 2% to 3%. The germline V and J ends were trimmed by 10 bases and 7 bases, with 8 bases remaining between them. The CDR3 covers 11 residues. Germline V gene lookup returns CDR1 MRHNA and CDR2 SNTAGT.

The V call is TRBV6-4, the J call TRBJ1-6; TRBD1 is a possible D gene (5 bases). This sequence was found in a human donor with acute or convalescent COVID-19. The donor label of this sample is uncertain. Sample: peripheral blood. CDR3 nucleotide sequence: TGTGCCACCCAGGGCAATTCACCCCTCCACTTT. Its translation is CATQGNSPLHF.